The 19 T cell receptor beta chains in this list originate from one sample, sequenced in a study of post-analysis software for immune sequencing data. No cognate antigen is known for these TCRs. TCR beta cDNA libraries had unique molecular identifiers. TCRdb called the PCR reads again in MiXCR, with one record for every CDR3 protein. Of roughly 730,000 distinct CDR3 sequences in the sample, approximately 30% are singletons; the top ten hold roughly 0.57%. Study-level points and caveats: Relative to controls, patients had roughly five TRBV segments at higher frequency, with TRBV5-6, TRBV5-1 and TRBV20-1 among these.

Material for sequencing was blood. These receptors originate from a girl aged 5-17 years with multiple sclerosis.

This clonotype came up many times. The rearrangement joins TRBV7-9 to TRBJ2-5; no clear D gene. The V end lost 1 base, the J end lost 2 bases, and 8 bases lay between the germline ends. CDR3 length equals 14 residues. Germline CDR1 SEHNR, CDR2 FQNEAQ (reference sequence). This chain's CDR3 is CASSLGGRQETQYF. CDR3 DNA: TGTGCCAGCAGCTTAGGTGGCAGGCAAGAGACCCAGTACTTC.

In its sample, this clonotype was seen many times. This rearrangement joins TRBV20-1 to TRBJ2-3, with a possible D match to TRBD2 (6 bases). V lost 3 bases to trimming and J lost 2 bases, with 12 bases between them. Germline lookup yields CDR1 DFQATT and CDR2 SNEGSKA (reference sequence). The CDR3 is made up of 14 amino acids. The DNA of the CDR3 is TGCAGTGCTAGCGTCGGGAGAGTCACAGATACGCAGTATTTT. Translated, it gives CSASVGRVTDTQYF.

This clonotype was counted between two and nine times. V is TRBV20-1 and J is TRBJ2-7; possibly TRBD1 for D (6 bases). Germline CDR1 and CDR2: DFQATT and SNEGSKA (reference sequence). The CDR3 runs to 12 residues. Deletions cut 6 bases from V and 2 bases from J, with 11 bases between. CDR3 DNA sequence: TGCAGTGCAATACAGGGAGCCTACGAGCAGTACTTC. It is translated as CSAIQGAYEQYF.

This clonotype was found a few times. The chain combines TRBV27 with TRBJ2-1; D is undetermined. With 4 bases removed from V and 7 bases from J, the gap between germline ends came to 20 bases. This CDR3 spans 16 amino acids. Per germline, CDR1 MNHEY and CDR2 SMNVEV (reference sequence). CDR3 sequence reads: CASSSPGQLGGNEQFF. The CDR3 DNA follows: TGTGCCAGCAGTTCCCCTGGGCAGTTGGGTGGTAATGAGCAGTTCTTC.

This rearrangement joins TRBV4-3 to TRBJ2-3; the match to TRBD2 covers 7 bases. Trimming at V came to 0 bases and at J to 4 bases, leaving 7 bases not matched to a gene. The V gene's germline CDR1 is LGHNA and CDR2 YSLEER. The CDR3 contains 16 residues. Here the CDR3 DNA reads TGCGCCAGCAGCCAAGAGGGGGGGAGGGACGCAGATACGCAGTATTTT. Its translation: CASSQEGGRDADTQYF.

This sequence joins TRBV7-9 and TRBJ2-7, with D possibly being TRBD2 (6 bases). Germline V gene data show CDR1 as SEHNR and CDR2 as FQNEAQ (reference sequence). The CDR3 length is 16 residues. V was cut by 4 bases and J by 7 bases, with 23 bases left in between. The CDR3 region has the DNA TGTGCCAGCAGCTCCATTGGGGGGAGGTCCTACAATGAGCAGTACTTC. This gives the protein CASSSIGGRSYNEQYF.

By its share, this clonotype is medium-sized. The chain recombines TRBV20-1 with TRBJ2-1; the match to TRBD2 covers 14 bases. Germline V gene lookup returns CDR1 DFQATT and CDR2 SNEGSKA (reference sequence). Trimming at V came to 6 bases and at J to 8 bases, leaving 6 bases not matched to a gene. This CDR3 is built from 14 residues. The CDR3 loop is CSALTSGRADEQFF. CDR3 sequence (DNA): TGCAGTGCCTTGACTAGCGGGAGGGCGGATGAGCAGTTCTTC.

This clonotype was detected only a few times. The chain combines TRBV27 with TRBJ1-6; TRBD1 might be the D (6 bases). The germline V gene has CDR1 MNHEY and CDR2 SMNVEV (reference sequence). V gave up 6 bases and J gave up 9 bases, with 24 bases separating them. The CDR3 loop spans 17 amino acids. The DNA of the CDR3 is TGTGCCAGCAGCCCGCCCCCTAGGGCAGGGGCCACTTCACCCCTCCACTTT. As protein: CASSPPPRAGATSPLHF.

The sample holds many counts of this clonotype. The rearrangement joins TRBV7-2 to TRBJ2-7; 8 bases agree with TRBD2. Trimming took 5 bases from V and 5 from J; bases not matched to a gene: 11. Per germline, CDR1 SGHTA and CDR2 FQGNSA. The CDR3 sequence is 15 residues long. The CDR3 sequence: CASSTAAGVMDEQYF. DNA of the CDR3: TGTGCCAGCAGCACCGCAGCGGGAGTAATGGACGAGCAGTACTTC.

CDR3 sequence reads: CASSSPYDKRAEAFF. DNA for the CDR3: TGCGCCAGCAGCTCGCCCTACGATAAAAGGGCTGAAGCTTTCTTT. The chain couples TRBV5-1 to TRBJ1-1; the D is unclear. The CDR3 runs to 15 residues. In germline, CDR1 is SGHRS, CDR2 YFSETQ. The V gene lost 3 bases and the J gene lost 6 bases, with 18 bases spanning the gap.

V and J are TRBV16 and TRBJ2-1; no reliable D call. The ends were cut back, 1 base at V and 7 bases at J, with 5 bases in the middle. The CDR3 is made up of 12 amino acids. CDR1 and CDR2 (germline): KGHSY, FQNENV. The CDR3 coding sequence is TGTGCCAGCAGCCAATTGATTAATGAGCAGTTCTTC. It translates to CASSQLINEQFF.

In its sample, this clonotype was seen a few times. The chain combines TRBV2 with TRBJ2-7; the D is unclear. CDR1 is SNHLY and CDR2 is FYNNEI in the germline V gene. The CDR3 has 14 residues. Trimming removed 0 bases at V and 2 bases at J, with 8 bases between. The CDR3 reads CASSEAPSPYEQYF. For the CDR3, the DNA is TGTGCCAGCAGTGAAGCGCCTAGTCCCTACGAGCAGTACTTC.

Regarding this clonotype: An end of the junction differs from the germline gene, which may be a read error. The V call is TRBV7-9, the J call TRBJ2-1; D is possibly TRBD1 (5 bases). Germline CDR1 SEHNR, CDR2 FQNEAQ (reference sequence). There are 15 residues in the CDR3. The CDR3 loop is CASSLPKGSYIEQFF. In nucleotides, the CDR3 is TGTGCCAGCAGCTTACCTAAGGGGTCCTACATTGAGCAGTTCTTC.

The CDR3 sequence: CSASGGRRTDTQYF. The DNA of the CDR3 is TGCAGTGCTAGCGGGGGGAGGCGTACAGATACGCAGTATTTT. The V and J genes are TRBV20-1 and TRBJ2-3, with TRBD2 matching 7 bases. Germline V gene lookup returns CDR1 DFQATT and CDR2 SNEGSKA (reference sequence). Trimming cost V 3 bases and J 3 bases; bases outside gene matches: 6. The CDR3 is 14 residues long.

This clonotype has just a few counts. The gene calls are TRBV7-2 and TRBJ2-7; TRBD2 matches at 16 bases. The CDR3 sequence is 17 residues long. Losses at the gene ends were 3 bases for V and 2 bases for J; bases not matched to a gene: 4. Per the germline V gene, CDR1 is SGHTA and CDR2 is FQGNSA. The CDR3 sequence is CASSFGTSGRAAYEQYF. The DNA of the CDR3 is TGTGCCAGCAGCTTCGGGACTAGCGGGAGGGCCGCCTACGAGCAGTACTTC.

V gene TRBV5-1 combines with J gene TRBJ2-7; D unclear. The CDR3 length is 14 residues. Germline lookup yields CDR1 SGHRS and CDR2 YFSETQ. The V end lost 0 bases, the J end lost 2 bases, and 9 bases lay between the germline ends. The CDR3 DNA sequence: TGCGCCAGCAGCTTGGATGGGTTCCCCTACGAGCAGTACTTC. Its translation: CASSLDGFPYEQYF.

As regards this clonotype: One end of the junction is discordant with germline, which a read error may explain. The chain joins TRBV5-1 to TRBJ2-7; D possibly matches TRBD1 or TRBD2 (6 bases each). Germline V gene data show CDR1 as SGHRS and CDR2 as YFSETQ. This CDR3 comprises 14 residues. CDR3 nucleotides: TGCGCCAGCAGCTGGACGGGGGCTCCCTACGAGCGGTACTTC. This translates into CASSWTGAPYERYF.

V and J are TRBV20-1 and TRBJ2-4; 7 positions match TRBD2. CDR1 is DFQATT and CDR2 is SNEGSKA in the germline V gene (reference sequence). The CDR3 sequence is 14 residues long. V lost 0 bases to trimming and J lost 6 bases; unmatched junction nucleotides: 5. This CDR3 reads CSARDRASGNIQYF. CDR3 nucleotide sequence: TGCAGTGCTAGAGATCGGGCTAGCGGAAACATTCAGTACTTC.

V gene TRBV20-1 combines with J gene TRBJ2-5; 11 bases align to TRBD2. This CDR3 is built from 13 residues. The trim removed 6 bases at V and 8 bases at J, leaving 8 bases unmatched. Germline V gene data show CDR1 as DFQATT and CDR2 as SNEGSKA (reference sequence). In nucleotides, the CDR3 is TGCAGTGCCACACCCACTAGCGGGAGTACCCAGTACTTC. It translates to CSATPTSGSTQYF.